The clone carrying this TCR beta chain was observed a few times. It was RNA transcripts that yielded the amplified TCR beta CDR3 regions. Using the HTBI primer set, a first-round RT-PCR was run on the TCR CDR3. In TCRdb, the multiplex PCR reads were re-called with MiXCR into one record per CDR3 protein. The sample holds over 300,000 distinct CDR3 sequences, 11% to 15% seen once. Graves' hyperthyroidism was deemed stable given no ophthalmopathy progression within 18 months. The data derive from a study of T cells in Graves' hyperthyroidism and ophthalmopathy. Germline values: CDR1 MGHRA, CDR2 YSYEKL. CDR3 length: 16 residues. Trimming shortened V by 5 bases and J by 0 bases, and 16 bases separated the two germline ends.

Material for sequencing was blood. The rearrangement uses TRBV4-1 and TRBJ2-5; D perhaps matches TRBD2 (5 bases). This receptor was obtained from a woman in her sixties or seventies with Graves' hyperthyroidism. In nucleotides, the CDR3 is TGCGCCAGCAGCACTAACCTCCGGGGTAACCAAGAGACCCAGTACTTC. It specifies CASSTNLRGNQETQYF.